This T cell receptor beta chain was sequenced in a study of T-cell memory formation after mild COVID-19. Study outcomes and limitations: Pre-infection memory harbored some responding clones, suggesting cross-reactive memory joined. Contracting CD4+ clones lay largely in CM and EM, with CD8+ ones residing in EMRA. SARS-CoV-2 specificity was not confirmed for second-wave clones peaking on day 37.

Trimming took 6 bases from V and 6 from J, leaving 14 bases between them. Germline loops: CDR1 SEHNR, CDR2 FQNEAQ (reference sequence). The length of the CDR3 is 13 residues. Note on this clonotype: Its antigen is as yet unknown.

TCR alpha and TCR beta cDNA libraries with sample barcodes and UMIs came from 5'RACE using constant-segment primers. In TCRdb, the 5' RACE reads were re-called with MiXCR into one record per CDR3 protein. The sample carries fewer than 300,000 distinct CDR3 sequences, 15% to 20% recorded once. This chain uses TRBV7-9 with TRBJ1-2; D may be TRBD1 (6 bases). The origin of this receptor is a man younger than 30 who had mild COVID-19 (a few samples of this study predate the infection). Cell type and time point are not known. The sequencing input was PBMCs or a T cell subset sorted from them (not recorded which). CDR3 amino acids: CASRAGEKDGYTF. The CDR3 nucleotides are TGTGCCAGCAGGGCAGGGGAGAAGGATGGCTACACCTTC. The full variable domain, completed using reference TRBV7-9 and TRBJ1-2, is DTGVSQNPRHKITKRGQNVTFRCDPISEHNRLYWYRQTLGQGPEFLTYFQNEAQLEKSRLLSDRFSAERPKGSFSTLEIQRTEQGDSAMYLCASRAGEKDGYTFGSGTRLTVV.